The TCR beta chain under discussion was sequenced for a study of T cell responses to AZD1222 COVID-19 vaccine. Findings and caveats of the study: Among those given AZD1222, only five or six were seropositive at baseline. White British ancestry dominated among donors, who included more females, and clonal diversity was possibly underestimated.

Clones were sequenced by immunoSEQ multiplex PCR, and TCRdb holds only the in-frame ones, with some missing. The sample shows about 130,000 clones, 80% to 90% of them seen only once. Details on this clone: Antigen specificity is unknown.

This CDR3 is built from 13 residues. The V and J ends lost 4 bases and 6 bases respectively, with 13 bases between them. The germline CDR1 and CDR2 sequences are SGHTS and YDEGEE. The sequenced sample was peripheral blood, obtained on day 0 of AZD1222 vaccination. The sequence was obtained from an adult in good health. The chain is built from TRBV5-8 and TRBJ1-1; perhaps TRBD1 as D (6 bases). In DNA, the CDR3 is TGTGCCAGCAGCAGGGGGGCCTTGCCTGAAGCTTTCTTT. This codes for CASSRGALPEAFF.